The subject of this entry is one T cell receptor (beta chain). Its antigen remains unidentified. Sequencing was performed with immunoSEQ multiplex PCR; in TCRdb, only in-frame clones are kept and a portion is missing. The repertoire holds about 330,000 clones, with around 87% as singletons. While the first cohort had fewer than 850 subjects, the donors belonged to the separate validation cohort of about 120 subjects. This entry comes from a study of cytomegalovirus exposure and HLA in healthy donors. Regarding the study as a whole: Cytomegalovirus status was reportedly diagnosed by the classifier with high sensitivity and specificity.

This CDR3 region has 13 residues. The germline V and J ends were trimmed by 1 base and 5 bases, with 9 bases remaining between them. CDR1 LNHNV and CDR2 YYDKDF come from the germline V gene (reference sequence). The sequence was obtained from a woman under 40 in good health and CMV-seropositive. Source material: PBMCs. This chain uses TRBV15 with TRBJ2-7; the D is unclear. As DNA, the CDR3 is TGTGCCACCAGCAGAGTAGAATACCACGAGCAGTACTTC. It is translated as CATSRVEYHEQYF.